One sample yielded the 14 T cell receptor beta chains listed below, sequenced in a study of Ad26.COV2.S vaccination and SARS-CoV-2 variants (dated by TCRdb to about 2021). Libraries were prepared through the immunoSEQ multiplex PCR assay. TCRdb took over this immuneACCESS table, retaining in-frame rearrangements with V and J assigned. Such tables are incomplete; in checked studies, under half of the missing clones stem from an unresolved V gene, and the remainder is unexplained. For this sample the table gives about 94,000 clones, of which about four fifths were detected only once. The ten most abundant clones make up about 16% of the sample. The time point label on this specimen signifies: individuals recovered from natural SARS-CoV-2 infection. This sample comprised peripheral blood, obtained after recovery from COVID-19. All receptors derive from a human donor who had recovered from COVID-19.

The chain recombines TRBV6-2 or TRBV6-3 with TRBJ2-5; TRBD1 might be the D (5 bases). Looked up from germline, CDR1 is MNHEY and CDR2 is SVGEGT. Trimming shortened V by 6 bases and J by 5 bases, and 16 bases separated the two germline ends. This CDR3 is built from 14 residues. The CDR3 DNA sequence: TGTGCCAGCAGCCGATATCAGGGTGGGGAGACCCAGTACTTC. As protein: CASSRYQGGETQYF.

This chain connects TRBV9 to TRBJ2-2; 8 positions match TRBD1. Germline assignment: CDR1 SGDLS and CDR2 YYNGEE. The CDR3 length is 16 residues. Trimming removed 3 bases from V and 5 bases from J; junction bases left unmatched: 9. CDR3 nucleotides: TGTGCCAGCAGCGAAATGCGACAGGGGCGGACCGGGGAGCTGTTTTTT. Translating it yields CASSEMRQGRTGELFF.

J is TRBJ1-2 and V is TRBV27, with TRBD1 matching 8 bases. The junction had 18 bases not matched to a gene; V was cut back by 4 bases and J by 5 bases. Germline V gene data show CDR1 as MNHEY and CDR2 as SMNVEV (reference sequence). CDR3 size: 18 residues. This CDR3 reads CASSSTPLDRGHRYGYTF. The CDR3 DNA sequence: TGTGCCAGCAGTTCCACTCCATTAGACAGGGGTCATCGTTATGGCTACACCTTC.

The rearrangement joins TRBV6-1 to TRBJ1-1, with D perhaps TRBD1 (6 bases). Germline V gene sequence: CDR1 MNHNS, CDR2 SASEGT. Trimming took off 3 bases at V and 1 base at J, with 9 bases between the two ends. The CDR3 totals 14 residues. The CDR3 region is CASSDRQANTEAFF. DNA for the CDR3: TGTGCCAGCAGTGATAGACAGGCGAACACTGAAGCTTTCTTT.

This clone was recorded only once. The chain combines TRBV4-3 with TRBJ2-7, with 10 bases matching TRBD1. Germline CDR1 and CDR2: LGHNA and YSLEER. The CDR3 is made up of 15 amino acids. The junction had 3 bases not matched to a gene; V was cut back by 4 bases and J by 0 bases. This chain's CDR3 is CASSLRTGGSYEQYF. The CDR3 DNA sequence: TGCGCCAGCAGCCTCCGGACAGGGGGCTCCTACGAGCAGTACTTC.

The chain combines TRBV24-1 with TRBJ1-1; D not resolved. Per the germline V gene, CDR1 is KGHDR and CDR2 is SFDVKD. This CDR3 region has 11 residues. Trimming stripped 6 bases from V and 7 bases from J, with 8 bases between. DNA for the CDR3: TGTGCCACCAGTACTACTAGTGAAGCTTTCTTT. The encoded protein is CATSTTSEAFF.

CDR3 in DNA: TGTGCCAGCAGTTACTCAACCCCTAGACCAGATACGCAGTATTTT. Its translation: CASSYSTPRPDTQYF. J is TRBJ2-3 and V is TRBV6-2 or TRBV6-3, with D uncertain. Germline lookup yields CDR1 MNHEY and CDR2 SVGEGT. Trimming pared 0 bases from V and 4 bases from J, leaving 11 bases between. CDR3 length: 15 amino acids.

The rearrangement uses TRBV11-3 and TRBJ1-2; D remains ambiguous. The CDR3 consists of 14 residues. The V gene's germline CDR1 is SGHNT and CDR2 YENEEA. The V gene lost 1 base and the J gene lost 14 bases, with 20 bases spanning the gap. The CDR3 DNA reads TGTGCCAGCAGCTTAGGATCGAGCGTGCAGGAGCTAACCTTC. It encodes CASSLGSSVQELTF.

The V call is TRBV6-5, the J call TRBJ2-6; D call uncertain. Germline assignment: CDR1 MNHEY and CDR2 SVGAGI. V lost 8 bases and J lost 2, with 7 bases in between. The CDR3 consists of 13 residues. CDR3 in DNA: TGTGCCAGCTTCCGGCCTGGGGCCAACGTCCTGACTTTC. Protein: CASFRPGANVLTF.

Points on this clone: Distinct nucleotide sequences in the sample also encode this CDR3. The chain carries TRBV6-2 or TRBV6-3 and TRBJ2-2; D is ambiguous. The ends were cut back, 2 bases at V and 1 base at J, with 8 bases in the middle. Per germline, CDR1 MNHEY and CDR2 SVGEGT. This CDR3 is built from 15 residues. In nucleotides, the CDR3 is TGTGCCAGCAGTTACACGCGACTGAACACCGGGGAGCTGTTTTTT. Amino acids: CASSYTRLNTGELFF.

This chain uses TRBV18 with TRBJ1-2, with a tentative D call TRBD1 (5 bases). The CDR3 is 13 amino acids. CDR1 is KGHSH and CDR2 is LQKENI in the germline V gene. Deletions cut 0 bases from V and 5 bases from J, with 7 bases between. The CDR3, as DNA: TGTGCCAGCTCACCACCCCAGGGATATGGCTACACCTTC. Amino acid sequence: CASSPPQGYGYTF.

This chain's CDR3 is CSASGPQETQYF. The DNA for the CDR3 is TGCAGTGCTAGTGGGCCCCAAGAGACCCAGTACTTC. The chain recombines TRBV20-1 with TRBJ2-5; D is uncertain. Trimming removed 3 bases from V and 1 base from J, with 6 bases in between. The CDR3 covers 12 residues. Germline CDR1 DFQATT, CDR2 SNEGSKA (reference sequence).

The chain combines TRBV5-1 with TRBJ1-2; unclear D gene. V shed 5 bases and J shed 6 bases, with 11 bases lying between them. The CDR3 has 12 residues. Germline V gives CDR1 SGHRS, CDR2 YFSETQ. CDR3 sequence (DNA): TGCGCCAGCAGTGGGAGCCAGGATGGCTACACCTTC. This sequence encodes CASSGSQDGYTF.

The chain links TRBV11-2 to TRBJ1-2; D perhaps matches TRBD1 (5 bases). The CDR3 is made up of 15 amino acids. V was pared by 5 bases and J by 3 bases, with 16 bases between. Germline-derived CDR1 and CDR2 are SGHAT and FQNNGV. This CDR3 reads CASSPHLDTYYGYTF. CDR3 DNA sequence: TGTGCCAGCAGCCCACACCTGGACACCTACTATGGCTACACCTTC.